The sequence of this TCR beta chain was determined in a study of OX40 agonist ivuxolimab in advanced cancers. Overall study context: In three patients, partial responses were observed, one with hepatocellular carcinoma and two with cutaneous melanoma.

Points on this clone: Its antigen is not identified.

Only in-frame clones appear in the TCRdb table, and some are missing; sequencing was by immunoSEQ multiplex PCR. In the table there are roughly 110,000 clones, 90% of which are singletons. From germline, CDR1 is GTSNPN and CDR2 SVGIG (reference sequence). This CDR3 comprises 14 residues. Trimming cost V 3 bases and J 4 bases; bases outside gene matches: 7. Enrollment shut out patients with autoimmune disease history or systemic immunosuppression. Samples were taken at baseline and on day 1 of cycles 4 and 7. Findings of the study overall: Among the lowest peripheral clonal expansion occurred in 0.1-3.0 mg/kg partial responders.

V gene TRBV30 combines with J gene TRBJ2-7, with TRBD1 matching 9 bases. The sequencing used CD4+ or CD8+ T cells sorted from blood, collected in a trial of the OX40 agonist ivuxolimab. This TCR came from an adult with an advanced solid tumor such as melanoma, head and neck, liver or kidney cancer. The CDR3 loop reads CAWRKGTGTYEQYF. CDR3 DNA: TGTGCCTGGAGAAAGGGGACAGGGACTTACGAGCAGTACTTC.